This TCR beta chain appears in the sequencing data of a study of T cells after yellow fever vaccination. Study-wide results and limits: Post-booster reappearance was seen for most primary-vaccination clones (about 95% CD4, roughly 86% CD8). FACS-sorted repertoires could harbor abundant contaminating bulk-population clonotypes.

Germline V gene lookup returns CDR1 SQVTM and CDR2 ANQGSEA. V lost 7 bases to trimming and J lost 3 bases, with 15 bases between them. The CDR3 contains 13 residues. This clonotype was counted only a few times. The antigen is undetermined. TCRdb itself ran the 5' RACE reads through MiXCR, one entry per CDR3 protein. The sample shows about 360,000 distinct CDR3 sequences, 6.2% of them seen only once. The chain uses TRBV29-1 and TRBJ1-2; D is unresolved. The source of this sequence is a man aged 30-40 years who received the YFV17D yellow fever vaccine. The sequencing used PBMCs, collected 5 days after the yellow fever booster vaccination. The CDR3 DNA reads as TGCAGCGCTGAGGGAAGGGCGGACTATGGCTACACCTTC. Protein sequence: CSAEGRADYGYTF.